A selection of T cell receptor beta chains follows, all from one sample in a study of T-cell memory formation after mild COVID-19. One entry per CDR3 protein, called by TCRdb with MiXCR from the 5' RACE reads. The sample has some 100,000 distinct CDR3 sequences, 11% seen once. Sequenced material: PBMCs or a T cell subset sorted from them (not recorded which). The receptors shown here come from a man aged 18 to 30 who had mild COVID-19 (a few samples of this study predate the infection). Cell type and time point are not known. Each CDR3 is given with its conserved first and last residue. Fields, in order: CDR3 DNA, CDR3 protein, clone size, V gene, J gene, D gene. D genes are given only for firm matches. Expanded clones are given a class, and other clones once, few, many or no size at all.

CDR3 DNA: TGTGCCAGCAGCTTTCCGGGGGGTGCTAGCACAGATACGCAGTATTTT
CDR3 protein: CASSFPGGASTDTQYF
clone size: -
V gene: TRBV7-2
J gene: TRBJ2-3
D gene: TRBD2

CDR3 DNA: TGCAGTGCGGACCCTAGCGGGGGGGCTGAAGATACGCAGTATTTT
CDR3 protein: CSADPSGGAEDTQYF
clone size: -
V gene: TRBV20-1
J gene: TRBJ2-3
D gene: TRBD2

CDR3 DNA: TGTGCCAGCAGTTTTTTGAATGAGCAGTTCTTC
CDR3 protein: CASSFLNEQFF
clone size: -
V gene: TRBV12-3/TRBV12-4
J gene: TRBJ2-1
D gene: -

CDR3 DNA: TGTGCCAGCAGTTACTCTCAGGGTCTCACTGAAGCTTTCTTT
CDR3 protein: CASSYSQGLTEAFF
clone size: few
V gene: TRBV6-5
J gene: TRBJ1-1
D gene: -

CDR3 DNA: TGCGCCAGCAGCTTGGCGGCAGGACCCACAGATACGCAGTATTTT
CDR3 protein: CASSLAAGPTDTQYF
clone size: -
V gene: TRBV5-1
J gene: TRBJ2-3
D gene: -

CDR3 DNA: TGTGCCAGCAGTCCCAACAGGGGGAACACTGAAGCTTTCTTT
CDR3 protein: CASSPNRGNTEAFF
clone size: few
V gene: TRBV12-3/TRBV12-4
J gene: TRBJ1-1
D gene: TRBD1

CDR3 DNA: TGTGCCAGCAGTCAGACCGGACAGGGTTTTGATGGCTACACCTTC
CDR3 protein: CASSQTGQGFDGYTF
clone size: -
V gene: TRBV12-3/TRBV12-4
J gene: TRBJ1-2
D gene: TRBD1

CDR3 DNA: TGCGCCAGCAGCCAAGATGTTGGTACCGGGGAGCTGTTTTTT
CDR3 protein: CASSQDVGTGELFF
clone size: few
V gene: TRBV4-3
J gene: TRBJ2-2
D gene: -

CDR3 DNA: TGCGCCAGCAGCCAAGACAGGGGGATCCAAGAGACCCAGTACTTC
CDR3 protein: CASSQDRGIQETQYF
clone size: -
V gene: TRBV4-3
J gene: TRBJ2-5
D gene: TRBD1

CDR3 DNA: TGCGCCAGCAGCCTCGGCGGGGGGGTCGGTGAAAAACTGTTTTTT
CDR3 protein: CASSLGGGVGEKLFF
clone size: many
V gene: TRBV4-3
J gene: TRBJ1-4
D gene: -

CDR3 DNA: TGCGCCAGCAGCCAAGACGGGACACCGGTGAACTATGGCTACACCTTC
CDR3 protein: CASSQDGTPVNYGYTF
clone size: many
V gene: TRBV4-1
J gene: TRBJ1-2
D gene: -

CDR3 DNA: TGCGCCAGCAGCCAAGGGGGGACTGGTAAAAACATTCAGTACTTC
CDR3 protein: CASSQGGTGKNIQYF
clone size: -
V gene: TRBV4-1
J gene: TRBJ2-4
D gene: -

CDR3 DNA: TGTGCCTGGAGTGGACAGGGCGTACAGTTCTTC
CDR3 protein: CAWSGQGVQFF
clone size: -
V gene: TRBV30
J gene: TRBJ2-1
D gene: TRBD1

CDR3 DNA: TGTGCCAGCAGCTCTGAAGGTTTTCAGGGCCAGTTCTTC
CDR3 protein: CASSSEGFQGQFF
clone size: once
V gene: TRBV7-3
J gene: TRBJ2-1
D gene: -

CDR3 DNA: TGTGCCAGCAGTTTCGGGGTCGGGGAGCTGTTTTTT
CDR3 protein: CASSFGVGELFF
clone size: few
V gene: TRBV27
J gene: TRBJ2-2
D gene: -

CDR3 DNA: TGTGCCAGCAGTCCGTACACAGGGGCCGGCGAGCAGTACTTC
CDR3 protein: CASSPYTGAGEQYF
clone size: few
V gene: TRBV2
J gene: TRBJ2-7
D gene: TRBD1

CDR3 DNA: TGTGCCAGCAGCGCGGGGGAGGGCAGCACAGATACGCAGTATTTT
CDR3 protein: CASSAGEGSTDTQYF
clone size: once
V gene: TRBV9
J gene: TRBJ2-3
D gene: TRBD2

CDR3 DNA: TGTGCCAGCATTCCGGCTACTGGGAGCTCCACCTTC
CDR3 protein: CASIPATGSSTF
clone size: few
V gene: TRBV2
J gene: TRBJ1-2
D gene: -

CDR3 DNA: TGTGCCAGCAGTGAATCTGGGGGCCCCGGGGAGCTGTTTTTT
CDR3 protein: CASSESGGPGELFF
clone size: few
V gene: TRBV25-1
J gene: TRBJ2-2
D gene: -

CDR3 DNA: TGTGCCAGCAGCCAAGAGCGGGGGGGCCCAGATACGCAGTATTTT
CDR3 protein: CASSQERGGPDTQYF
clone size: many
V gene: TRBV4-2
J gene: TRBJ2-3
D gene: TRBD2

CDR3 DNA: TGCGCCAGCAGCTTTCGGTCCGGACAAACCTACGAGCAGTACTTC
CDR3 protein: CASSFRSGQTYEQYF
clone size: few
V gene: TRBV5-1
J gene: TRBJ2-7
D gene: -

CDR3 DNA: TGTGCCAGCAGTTATACCTCCGGAGGACAGCGTCTCACAGATACGCAGTATTTT
CDR3 protein: CASSYTSGGQRLTDTQYF
clone size: medium-sized
V gene: TRBV6-6
J gene: TRBJ2-3
D gene: -

CDR3 DNA: TGTGCCAGCAGCTCGCCCAGAGGGGGTGGCGAGACCCAGTACTTC
CDR3 protein: CASSSPRGGGETQYF
clone size: many
V gene: TRBV7-9
J gene: TRBJ2-5
D gene: -

CDR3 DNA: TGTGCCAGCAGCTTATCAGCGGGCCCCTACGAGCAGTACTTC
CDR3 protein: CASSLSAGPYEQYF
clone size: many
V gene: TRBV7-3
J gene: TRBJ2-7
D gene: -

CDR3 DNA: TGTGCCAGCAGCTTGGACTTAGCGGGGGTCTTGAATGAGCAGTTCTTC
CDR3 protein: CASSLDLAGVLNEQFF
clone size: few
V gene: TRBV5-4
J gene: TRBJ2-1
D gene: TRBD2

CDR3 DNA: TGCGCCAGCAGCACGGTAGCGGGGCGGACCGGGGAGCTGTTTTTT
CDR3 protein: CASSTVAGRTGELFF
clone size: few
V gene: TRBV5-1
J gene: TRBJ2-2
D gene: TRBD2

CDR3 DNA: TGTGCCAGCAGTTACTCTTTGGACAGCAGCTTTGAAGCTTTCTTT
CDR3 protein: CASSYSLDSSFEAFF
clone size: -
V gene: TRBV6-5
J gene: TRBJ1-1
D gene: -

CDR3 DNA: TGTGCCAGCAGTGTCTCCGGGACAGGGGATTGGGAGACCCAGTACTTC
CDR3 protein: CASSVSGTGDWETQYF
clone size: few
V gene: TRBV6-5
J gene: TRBJ2-5
D gene: TRBD1

CDR3 DNA: TGCGCCAGCAGCCAGGGACAGACCTCCTACGAGCAGTACTTC
CDR3 protein: CASSQGQTSYEQYF
clone size: -
V gene: TRBV4-1
J gene: TRBJ2-7
D gene: TRBD1

CDR3 DNA: TGTGCCAGCAGCCGTCGACGAAATAGCAATCAGCCCCAGCATTTT
CDR3 protein: CASSRRRNSNQPQHF
clone size: many
V gene: TRBV6-5
J gene: TRBJ1-5
D gene: -

CDR3 DNA: TGTGCCAGCACCTTGACGGATGCTGGTGAGCAGTTCTTC
CDR3 protein: CASTLTDAGEQFF
clone size: many
V gene: TRBV7-9
J gene: TRBJ2-1
D gene: -

CDR3 DNA: TGTGCCAGCAGTTACAAGGCGTACACCGGGGAGCTGTTTTTT
CDR3 protein: CASSYKAYTGELFF
clone size: -
V gene: TRBV6-5
J gene: TRBJ2-2
D gene: -

CDR3 DNA: TGTGCCAGCAGCGAAGGGAGGGGGGAGAACACTGAAGCTTTCTTT
CDR3 protein: CASSEGRGENTEAFF
clone size: many
V gene: TRBV13
J gene: TRBJ1-1
D gene: -

CDR3 DNA: TGTGCTAGTGCCCTACTAAGGCCCCCCGCGGGGAAACTGTTTTTT
CDR3 protein: CASALLRPPAGKLFF
clone size: -
V gene: TRBV12-5
J gene: TRBJ1-4
D gene: -